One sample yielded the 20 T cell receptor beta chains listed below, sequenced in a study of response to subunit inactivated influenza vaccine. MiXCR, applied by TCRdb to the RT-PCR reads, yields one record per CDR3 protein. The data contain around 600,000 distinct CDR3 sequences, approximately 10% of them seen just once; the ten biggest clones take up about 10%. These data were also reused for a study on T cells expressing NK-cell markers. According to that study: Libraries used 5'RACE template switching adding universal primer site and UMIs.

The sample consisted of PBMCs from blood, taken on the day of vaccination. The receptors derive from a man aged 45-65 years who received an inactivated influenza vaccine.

The CDR3 spells CASRVTQNTGELFF. The CDR3 DNA follows: TGTGCCAGCAGAGTGACTCAAAACACCGGGGAGCTGTTTTTT. This sequence joins TRBV27 and TRBJ2-2, with D unresolved. Trimming pared 6 bases from V and 2 bases from J, leaving 10 bases between. The length of the CDR3 is 14 residues. Per the germline V gene, CDR1 is MNHEY and CDR2 is SMNVEV (reference sequence).

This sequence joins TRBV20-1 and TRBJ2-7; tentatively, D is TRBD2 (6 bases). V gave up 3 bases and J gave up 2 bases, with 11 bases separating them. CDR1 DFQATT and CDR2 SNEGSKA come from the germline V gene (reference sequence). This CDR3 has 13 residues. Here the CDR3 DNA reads TGCAGTGCTAGTGGCGGGGAAACCTACGAGCAGTACTTC. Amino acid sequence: CSASGGETYEQYF.

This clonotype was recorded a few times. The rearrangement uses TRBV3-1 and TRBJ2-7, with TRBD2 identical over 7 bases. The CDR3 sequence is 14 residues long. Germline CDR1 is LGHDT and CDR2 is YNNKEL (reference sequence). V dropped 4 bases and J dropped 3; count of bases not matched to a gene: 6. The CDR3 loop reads CASSRGLVDYEQYF. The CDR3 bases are TGTGCCAGCAGCCGCGGACTAGTTGACTACGAGCAGTACTTC.

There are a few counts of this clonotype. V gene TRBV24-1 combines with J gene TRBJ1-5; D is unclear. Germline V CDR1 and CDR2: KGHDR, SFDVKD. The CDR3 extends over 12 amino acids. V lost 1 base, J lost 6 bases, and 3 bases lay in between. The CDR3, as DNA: TGTGCCACCAGTGATTTCGGTCAGCCCCAGCATTTT. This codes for CATSDFGQPQHF.

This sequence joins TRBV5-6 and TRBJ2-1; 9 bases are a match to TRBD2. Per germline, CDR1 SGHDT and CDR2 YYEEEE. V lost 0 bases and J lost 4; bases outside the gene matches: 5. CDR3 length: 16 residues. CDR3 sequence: CASSLGLAGRYNEQFF. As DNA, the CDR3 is TGTGCCAGCAGCTTGGGCCTAGCGGGGAGATACAATGAGCAGTTCTTC.

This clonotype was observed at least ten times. This CDR3 reads CASSLEPGPTYEQYF. In nucleotides, the CDR3 is TGTGCCAGCAGCTTAGAACCCGGGCCTACCTACGAGCAGTACTTC. V gene TRBV7-2 combines with J gene TRBJ2-7, with D hard to call. The CDR3 has 15 residues. Trimming stripped 1 base from V and 2 bases from J, with 12 bases between. CDR1 is SGHTA and CDR2 is FQGNSA in the germline V gene.

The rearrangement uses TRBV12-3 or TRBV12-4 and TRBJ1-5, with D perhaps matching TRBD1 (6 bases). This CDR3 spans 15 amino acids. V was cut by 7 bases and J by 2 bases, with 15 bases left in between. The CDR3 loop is CASTSSQGGNQPQHF. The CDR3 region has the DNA TGTGCCAGCACCTCGTCACAGGGTGGCAATCAGCCCCAGCATTTT.

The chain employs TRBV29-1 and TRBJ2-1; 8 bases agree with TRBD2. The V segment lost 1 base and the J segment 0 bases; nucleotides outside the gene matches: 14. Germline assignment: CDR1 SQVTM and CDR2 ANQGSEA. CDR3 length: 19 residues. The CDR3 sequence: CSVEASGSGVRSSYNEQFF. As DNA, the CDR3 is TGCAGCGTTGAAGCTTCTGGTAGCGGGGTACGGAGCTCCTACAATGAGCAGTTCTTC.

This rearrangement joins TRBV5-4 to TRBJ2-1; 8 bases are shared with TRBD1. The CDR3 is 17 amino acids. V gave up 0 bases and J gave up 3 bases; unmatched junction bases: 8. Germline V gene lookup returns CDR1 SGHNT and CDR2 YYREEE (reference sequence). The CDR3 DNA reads TGTGCCAGCAGCTTGGAGGTGACAGGGGCAATCTACAATGAGCAGTTCTTC. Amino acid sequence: CASSLEVTGAIYNEQFF.

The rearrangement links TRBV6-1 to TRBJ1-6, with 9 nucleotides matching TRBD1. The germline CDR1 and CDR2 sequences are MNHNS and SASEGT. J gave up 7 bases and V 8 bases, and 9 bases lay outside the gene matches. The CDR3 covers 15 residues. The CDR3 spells CASRKQGARNSPLHF. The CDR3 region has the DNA TGTGCCAGCCGCAAACAGGGGGCGCGGAATTCACCCCTCCACTTT.

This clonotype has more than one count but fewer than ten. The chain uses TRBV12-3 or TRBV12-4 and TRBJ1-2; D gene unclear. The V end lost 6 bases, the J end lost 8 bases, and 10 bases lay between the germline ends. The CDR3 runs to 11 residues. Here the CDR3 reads CASRQFRGYTF. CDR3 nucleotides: TGTGCCAGCAGACAATTTAGGGGCTACACCTTC.

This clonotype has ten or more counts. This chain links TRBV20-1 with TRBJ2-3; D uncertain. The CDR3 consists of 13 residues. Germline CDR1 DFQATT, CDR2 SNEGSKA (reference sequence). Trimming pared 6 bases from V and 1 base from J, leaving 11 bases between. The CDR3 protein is CSARPSGTDTQYF. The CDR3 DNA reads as TGCAGTGCCCGACCCTCAGGCACAGATACGCAGTATTTT.

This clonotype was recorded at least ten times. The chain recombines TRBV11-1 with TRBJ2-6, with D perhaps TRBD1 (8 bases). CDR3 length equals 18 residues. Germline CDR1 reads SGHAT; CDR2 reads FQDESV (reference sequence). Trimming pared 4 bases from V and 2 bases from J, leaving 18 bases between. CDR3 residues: CASSSTGQGGTGANVLTF. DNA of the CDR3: TGTGCCAGCAGCTCCACCGGACAGGGAGGGACTGGGGCCAACGTCCTGACTTTC.

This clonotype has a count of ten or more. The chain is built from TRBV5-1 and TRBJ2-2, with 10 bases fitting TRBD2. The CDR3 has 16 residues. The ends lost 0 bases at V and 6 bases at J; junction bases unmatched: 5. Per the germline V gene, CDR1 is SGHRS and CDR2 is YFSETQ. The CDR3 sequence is CASSLAVAGGPGELFF. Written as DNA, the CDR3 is TGCGCCAGCAGCTTGGCGGTAGCGGGAGGACCCGGGGAGCTGTTTTTT.

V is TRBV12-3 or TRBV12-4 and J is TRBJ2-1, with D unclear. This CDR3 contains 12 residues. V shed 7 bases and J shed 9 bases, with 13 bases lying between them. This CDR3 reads CASNSRLGEQFF. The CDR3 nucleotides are TGTGCCAGCAACTCAAGACTCGGTGAGCAGTTCTTC.

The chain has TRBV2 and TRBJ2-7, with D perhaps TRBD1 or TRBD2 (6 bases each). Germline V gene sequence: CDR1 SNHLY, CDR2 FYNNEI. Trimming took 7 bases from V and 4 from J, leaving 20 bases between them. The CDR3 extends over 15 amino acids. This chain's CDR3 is CASTFPDVGGYEQYF. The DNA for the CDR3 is TGTGCCAGCACCTTCCCCGACGTAGGGGGGTACGAGCAGTACTTC.

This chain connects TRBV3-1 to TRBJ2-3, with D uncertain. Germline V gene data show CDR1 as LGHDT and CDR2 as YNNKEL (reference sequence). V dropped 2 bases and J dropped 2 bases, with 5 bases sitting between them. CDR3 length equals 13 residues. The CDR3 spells CASSQQFTDTQYF. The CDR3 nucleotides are TGTGCCAGCAGCCAACAGTTCACAGATACGCAGTATTTT.

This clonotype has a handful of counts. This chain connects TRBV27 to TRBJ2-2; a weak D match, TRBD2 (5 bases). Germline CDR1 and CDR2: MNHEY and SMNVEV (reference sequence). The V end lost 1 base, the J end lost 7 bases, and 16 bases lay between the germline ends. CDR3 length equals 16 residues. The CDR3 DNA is TGTGCCAGCAGTTTATTCCACGGGAAGGTTGGCGGGGAGCTGTTTTTT. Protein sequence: CASSLFHGKVGGELFF.

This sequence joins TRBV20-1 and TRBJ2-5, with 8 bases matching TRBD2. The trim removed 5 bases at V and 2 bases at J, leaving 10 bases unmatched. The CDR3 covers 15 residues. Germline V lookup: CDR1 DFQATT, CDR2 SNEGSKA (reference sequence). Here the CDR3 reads CSAPPSGGEQETQYF. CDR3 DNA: TGCAGTGCTCCCCCCAGCGGGGGTGAGCAAGAGACCCAGTACTTC.

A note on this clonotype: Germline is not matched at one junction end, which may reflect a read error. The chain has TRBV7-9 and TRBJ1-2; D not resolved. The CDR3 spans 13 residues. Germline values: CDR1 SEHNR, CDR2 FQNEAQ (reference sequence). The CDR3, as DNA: TGTGCCAGCAGCTTGGAGGCTAACTATGGCCACACCTTC. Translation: CASSLEANYGHTF.